A selection of T cell receptor beta chains follows, all from one sample in a study of T-cell reconstitution after alpha-beta-depleted transplantation in children. TCRdb used MiXCR to reprocess the PCR reads, holding one entry per CDR3 protein. The sample contains hundreds of thousands of distinct CDR3 sequences, roughly 13% of which appear only once. Specimen: PBMCs, collected before TCRalphabeta/CD19-depleted stem cell transplant. The receptors shown here come from a girl aged 2-10 years with congenital amegakaryocytic thrombocytopenia, due to receive a stem cell transplant. CDR3s include the opening cysteine and the closing phenylalanine or tryptophan. Each record gives: CDR3 length, clone size, J gene, D gene, V gene, CDR3 DNA, CDR3 protein. The D gene is left open where the match is weak. For some rows the clone size is stated as once, few or many, or as a class when expanded; others skip it.

13 many TRBJ2-3 NA TRBV20-1 TGCAGTGCTAGAACGGCGGGCACAGATACGCAGTATTTT CSARTAGTDTQYF
14 NA TRBJ2-1 TRBD2 TRBV5-1 TGCGCCAGCAGCTTAAGCGGGAGAGGCGATGAGCAGTTCTTC CASSLSGRGDEQFF
14 few TRBJ1-1 TRBD1 TRBV29-1 TGCAGCGTTGACCCGGGACAGGTGAACACTGAAGCTTTCTTT CSVDPGQVNTEAFF
16 many TRBJ2-7 NA TRBV12-3/TRBV12-4 TGTGCCAGCAGTTGGGGCAGTGTTTTGGACTCCTACGAGCAGTACTTC CASSWGSVLDSYEQYF
16 few TRBJ2-1 TRBD2 TRBV20-1 TGCAGTGCTAGAGTGGAGCGGGGGAGCTCCTACAATGAGCAGTTCTTC CSARVERGSSYNEQFF
14 NA TRBJ1-1 NA TRBV30 TGTGCCTGGAGGCGGAAAGACATGAACACTGAAGCTTTCTTT CAWRRKDMNTEAFF
16 many TRBJ2-7 TRBD2 TRBV5-1 TGCGCCAGCGACCCCGGGACTAGCGGGAGAGTTGGCGAGCAGTACTTC CASDPGTSGRVGEQYF
14 many TRBJ2-1 NA TRBV7-2 TGTGCCAGCAGCTTCTCGCGCTTCCCAAATGAGCAGTTCTTC CASSFSRFPNEQFF
13 many TRBJ2-1 NA TRBV29-1 TGCAGCGCGGACTATCCTACCTACAATGAGCAGTTCTTC CSADYPTYNEQFF
13 few TRBJ2-7 TRBD1 TRBV6-6 TGTGCCAGCAGGGGACAGGCCGCCTACGAGCAGTACTTC CASRGQAAYEQYF
18 few TRBJ2-1 TRBD2 TRBV10-3 TGTGCCATCAGTGATCTCGAAGAGGGAGGGCCATTGTGGAATGAGCAGTTCTTC CAISDLEEGGPLWNEQFF
17 NA TRBJ2-2 NA TRBV5-1 TGCGCCAGCAGCTTGGACCCTCCGGGACAGAACACCGGGGAGCTGTTTTTT CASSLDPPGQNTGELFF
15 few TRBJ2-7 TRBD2 TRBV27 TGTGCCAGCAGTCCAAAAGGGAGGGGTGGTGACGAGCAGTACTTC CASSPKGRGGDEQYF
15 many TRBJ2-7 TRBD1 TRBV7-2 TGTGCCAGCAGCTTAGCGGACAGGGGGTACTACGAGCAGTACTTC CASSLADRGYYEQYF
15 NA TRBJ2-5 NA TRBV5-5 TGTGCCAGCAGCTTGGTTCCGGGGGCCCCAGAGACCCAGTACTTC CASSLVPGAPETQYF
16 NA TRBJ2-3 TRBD1 TRBV25-1 TGTGCCAGCAGTGAATTTCACAGGGGGGGCACAGATACGCAGTATTTT CASSEFHRGGTDTQYF
19 many TRBJ2-2 TRBD1 TRBV5-4 TGTGCCAGCAGCTCCCCCGGAGACAGGGCTATCTCAGAAGGCGGGGAGCTGTTTTTT CASSSPGDRAISEGGELFF
15 many TRBJ1-1 NA TRBV11-3 TGTGCCAGCAGCTTAAAGGGTAGTATGAACACTGAAGCTTTCTTT CASSLKGSMNTEAFF
15 many TRBJ2-5 NA TRBV7-9 TGTGCCAGCAGCTTAGGATGGACTGTAGGGGAGACCCAGTACTTC CASSLGWTVGETQYF
15 few TRBJ1-4 TRBD1 TRBV20-1 TGCAGTGCTAGAGGCCGGACAGGGGACGTAAACGAACTGTTTTTT CSARGRTGDVNELFF
14 few TRBJ1-2 NA TRBV20-1 TGCAGTGCTAGAGGGGGTGGGGGGCTCTATGGCTACACCTTC CSARGGGGLYGYTF
16 NA TRBJ2-1 TRBD2 TRBV12-3/TRBV12-4 TGTGCCAGCAGTTACCAACTAGCGGGAGGGTACAATGAGCAGTTCTTC CASSYQLAGGYNEQFF
13 many TRBJ2-1 NA TRBV7-6 TGTGCCAGCAGCTCTCCGTCCTACAATGAGCAGTTCTTC CASSSPSYNEQFF
14 many TRBJ2-1 TRBD2 TRBV5-1 TGCGCCAGCAGTCGAACTAGCGGGAGCGATGAGCAGTTCTTC CASSRTSGSDEQFF